The 2 T cell receptor beta chains listed next were all sequenced from one sample in a study of shared clonotypes between healthy human individuals. The method was immunoSEQ multiplex PCR; TCRdb's version includes in-frame clones alone and lacks a portion of them. The sample contains 1.5 million to 2.5 million clones, roughly 94% of which appear only once. Naive CD8 isolation took CD45RO-negative cells positively selected for CCR7 and excluded terminally differentiated effector memory CD45RA+ cells. Sequenced input: naive CD8+ T cells sorted from blood. All receptors derive from a man between 18 and 35 years old in good health.

The sample holds one count of this clone. The chain has TRBV30 and TRBJ1-5, with a weak D call TRBD1 (5 bases). CDR3 length: 15 amino acids. Germline CDR1 and CDR2: GTSNPN and SVGIG (reference sequence). Trimming removed 1 base at V and 2 bases at J, with 12 bases between. The CDR3: CAWSEVGRGNQPQHF. CDR3 DNA: TGTGCCTGGAGTGAGGTGGGGCGAGGCAATCAGCCCCAGCATTTT.

V and J are TRBV7-2 and TRBJ1-6, with TRBD1 matching over 7 bases. CDR3 length equals 15 residues. Trimming removed 1 base from V and 13 bases from J; junction bases left unmatched: 10. Germline CDR1 reads SGHTA; CDR2 reads FQGNSA. The CDR3 DNA sequence: TGTGCCAGCAGCTTAGAGGAGGGGGCGATGGCGCCCCTCCACTTT. It yields the protein CASSLEEGAMAPLHF.